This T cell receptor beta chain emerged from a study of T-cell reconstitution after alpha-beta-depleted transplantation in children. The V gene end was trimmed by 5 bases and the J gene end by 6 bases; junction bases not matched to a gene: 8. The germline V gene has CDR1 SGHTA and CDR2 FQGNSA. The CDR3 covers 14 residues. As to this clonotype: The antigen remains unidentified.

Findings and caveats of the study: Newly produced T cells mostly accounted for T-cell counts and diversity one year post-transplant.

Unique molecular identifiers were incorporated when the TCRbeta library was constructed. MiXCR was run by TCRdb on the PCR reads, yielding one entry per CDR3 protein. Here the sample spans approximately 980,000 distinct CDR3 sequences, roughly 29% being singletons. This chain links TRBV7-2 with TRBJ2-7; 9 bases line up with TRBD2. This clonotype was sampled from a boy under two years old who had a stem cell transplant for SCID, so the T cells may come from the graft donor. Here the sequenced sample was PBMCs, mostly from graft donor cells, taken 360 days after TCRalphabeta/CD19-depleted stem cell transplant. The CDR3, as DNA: TGTGCCAGCAGCCCTCAGAGCGGGGGGAGCGAGCAGTACTTC. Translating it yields CASSPQSGGSEQYF.